This TCR beta chain was recovered during a study of human T cells and chemical hapten exposure (dated by TCRdb to the early 2020s). Looking at the study overall: For sensitization, 2% DPC in acetone was applied to a 2 cm by 2 cm area of upper inner arm skin. Weekly therapeutic DPC doses were additionally applied to the scalp of patients throughout the roughly 23-week study period. Patch testing was done on the upper back using Finn chambers containing 0.01% DPC, and results were scored after 6 days according to International Contact Dermatitis Research Group standards. The patient cohort, mostly female, included alopecia areata with under or over 50% scalp involvement, alopecia totalis and alopecia universalis. The libraries were sequenced as a pool, and the TCR yield per sample differed mostly because of small variations in library volumes within the pool. The study tracked peripheral blood TCR repertoire changes in vivo during primary and secondary sensitization to the hapten diphenylcyclopropenone (DPC) in alopecia patients. Patient blood was sampled pre-sensitization (week 0) and at 2, 6 and about 24 weeks after DPC sensitization. Approximately 28 alopecia patients gave blood for TCR sequencing at one to four time points (pre-sensitization, 2, 6 and 24 weeks). Summary of the overall study and its limitations: Because every patient had alopecia, a presumed autoimmune disease, the patients' immune response might differ from that of healthy individuals. Expanded TCRs formed significantly more large CDR3 similarity clusters than pre-sensitization or healthy control sets, consistent with antigen-driven responses. The number of PT1 expanded TCRs positively correlated with patch test score, significant at thresholds 8, 16 and 32 but not 4. Repeated subsampling changed both the strength of the expansion versus patch-test correlation and the threshold at which that correlation became significant. No change with DPC sensitization was found in the number of TCRs above 1 in 1000 frequency, and no evidence of global repertoire structure alterations was found.

The library was built by means of RACE. Sequencing was carried out with a NextSeq 500. During library preparation, unique molecular identifiers were attached to individual cDNA molecules so that TCRs could be counted in a quantitative, reproducible way. Each blood RNA sample was used to sequence both TCR alpha and TCR beta chains. The study's processing was this. The median number of TCRs per sample was approximately 96,000, ranging from 23,224 to 690,600. The Decombinator software suite was used to annotate V, J and CDR3 in the TCR reads. For PS versus PT1 abundance plots, all samples were subsampled to the same number of TCRs (28,000). Expanded TCRs were defined as absent before sensitization and observed at least eight times at the 2-week time point. Through fastp at Q25 and MiXCR, TCRdb rebuilt clones from the public reads, retaining in-frame beta chains. Rows with one shared CDR3 protein collapse into an entry with the most common genes and DNA. TCRdb's processing, not the authors' own work, is the source of the V and J calls. The sample has just over 70,000 distinct CDR3 sequences on record, 11% of them singletons. Approximately 1.5% of the sample comes from the top ten.

Reading the label with the study, this specimen's time point is: patch test 3, about 24 weeks after DPC sensitization. The treatment or condition label for this specimen denotes: therapeutic diphenylcyclopropenone sensitization with weekly scalp DPC. At each patch-test visit, blood was drawn before the patch test was applied. To be eligible, patients had to be aged 18 to 70, diagnosed with alopecia and judged suitable for DPC therapy, while pregnant patients were excluded. Total RNA was extracted from unfractionated whole blood that had been collected in Tempus Blood RNA tubes. This clonotype appeared many times. The clone's antigen remains unknown. Within one base of it there is no much larger clone, and no base qualities were kept. CDR1 and CDR2 are drawn from the germline V gene: SGHDN, FVKESK. Relative to germline, V is 1 base shorter and J is 11 bases shorter, with 14 bases between their ends. There are 13 amino acids in the CDR3, from cysteine to phenylalanine inclusive. CDR3 DNA is the only sequence kept; it has 39 bases, read in frame from the first base.

This material consisted of whole blood, taken in connection with sensitization to the hapten diphenylcyclopropenone (DPC). The receptor was derived from a woman aged 50 to 60 with alopecia areata. Some clones in this sample may be carry-over from other donors' samples. The sequence links TRBV14 to TRBJ1-1; the D segment cannot be called with confidence. The nucleotides read TGTGCCAGCAGCCAAGCGGGATCCCGAATGGCTTTCTTT. This codes for CASSQAGSRMAFF.